This entry lists 19 T cell receptor beta chains sequenced from one sample in a study of identical twins listed by TCRdb under 2016. The method behind the library was 5' RACE. The sequencer listed for this sample is Illumina HiSeq 2000. Using fastp trimming at Q25 and MiXCR clonotype assembly, TCRdb reanalyzed the public sequencing data and kept in-frame beta chains. Rows are unified per CDR3 protein, each entry keeping the most common DNA and genes. The sample table shows approximately 680,000 distinct CDR3 sequences, and about 7.1% are seen once. Of the sample, 1.5% to 2% is held by the ten largest clones. These data also formed part of another study, on yellow fever vaccine responses in identical twins.

Sequencing was performed on PBMCs. The receptors come from a woman under 30 in good health.

V gene TRBV12-3 or TRBV12-4 combines with J gene TRBJ1-6; 7 bases are a match to TRBD1. Trimming at V came to 5 bases and at J to 7 bases, leaving 8 bases not matched to a gene. The CDR3 extends over 15 amino acids. This CDR3 is CASSPGGDFNSPLHF. The CDR3 DNA reads TGTGCCAGCAGTCCAGGGGGGGATTTCAATTCACCCCTCCACTTT.

Here the CDR3 reads CSVGTGANTGELFF. The CDR3 nucleotides are TGCAGCGTTGGAACAGGGGCCAACACCGGGGAGCTGTTTTTT. The V and J genes are TRBV29-1 and TRBJ2-2; 7 positions match TRBD1. V shed 4 bases and J 2 bases; nucleotides not matched to a gene: 4. The CDR3 totals 14 residues. Per the germline V gene, CDR1 is SQVTM and CDR2 is ANQGSEA.

This chain joins TRBV4-1 and TRBJ2-7, with a weak D call TRBD2 (5 bases). Trimming took 3 bases from V and 3 from J, leaving 9 bases between them. Germline CDR1 reads MGHRA; CDR2 reads YSYEKL. This CDR3 has 13 amino acids. CDR3 region: CASSQRALYEQYF. The CDR3 DNA reads TGCGCCAGCAGCCAGCGGGCCCTCTACGAGCAGTACTTC.

The V and J genes are TRBV19 and TRBJ2-7; 10 bases match TRBD2. Germline assignment: CDR1 LNHDA and CDR2 SQIVND (reference sequence). V shed 6 bases and J 3 bases; nucleotides not matched to a gene: 8. The CDR3 consists of 15 residues. The CDR3 loop is CASSPLAGADYEQYF. As DNA, the CDR3 is TGTGCCAGTAGCCCCCTAGCGGGAGCCGACTACGAGCAGTACTTC.

This sequence joins TRBV5-1 and TRBJ2-7; 8 bases fit TRBD1. Germline assignment: CDR1 SGHRS and CDR2 YFSETQ. With 3 bases clipped from V and 7 bases from J, the junction kept 9 bases outside the gene matches. The CDR3 totals 14 residues. CDR3 sequence reads: CASSWTGTREEQYF. For the CDR3, the DNA is TGCGCCAGCAGCTGGACAGGGACCCGGGAGGAGCAGTACTTC. Using reference TRBV5-1 and TRBJ2-7 for the parts outside the CDR3, the full variable domain is KAGVTQTPRYLIKTRGQQVTLSCSPISGHRSVSWYQQTPGQGLQFLFEYFSETQRNKGNFPGRFSGRQFSNSRSEMNVSTLELGDSALYLCASSWTGTREEQYFGPGTRLTVT.

The J gene is TRBJ2-7, the V gene TRBV5-1, with D perhaps matching TRBD1 or TRBD2 (5 bases each). The CDR3 is 17 amino acids. Germline V gene data show CDR1 as SGHRS and CDR2 as YFSETQ. The V end was cut by 0 bases, the J end by 3 bases, with 19 bases between. Here the CDR3 reads CASSLELRDLLNYEQYF. DNA for the CDR3: TGCGCCAGCAGCTTGGAACTCCGGGACCTACTTAACTACGAGCAGTACTTC.

This sequence joins TRBV29-1 and TRBJ2-1, with TRBD2 matching over 8 bases. Germline V lookup: CDR1 SQVTM, CDR2 ANQGSEA. After removal of 1 base from V and 0 bases from J, the junction contained 5 bases not matched to a gene. This CDR3 has 16 amino acids. Here the CDR3 reads CSVEGLAQYSYNEQFF. In DNA form, the CDR3 reads TGCAGCGTTGAAGGACTAGCGCAATACTCCTACAATGAGCAGTTCTTC.

This clonotype was picked up many times. The chain combines TRBV24-1 with TRBJ2-5; D gene unclear. This CDR3 is 11 amino acids long. The germline gives CDR1 KGHDR, CDR2 SFDVKD. V lost 5 bases, J lost 4 bases, and 4 bases lay in between. CDR3 residues: CATSVGETQYF. In DNA, the CDR3 is TGTGCCACCAGTGTCGGAGAGACCCAGTACTTC.

This clonotype was picked up many times. The chain joins TRBV7-9 to TRBJ1-4, with D possibly matching TRBD1 (6 bases). The CDR3 covers 14 residues. Per the germline V gene, CDR1 is SEHNR and CDR2 is FQNEAQ (reference sequence). V lost 6 bases to trimming and J lost 5 bases, with 13 bases between them. The CDR3 sequence is CASRTTGTNEKLFF. In DNA, the CDR3 is TGTGCCAGCAGAACTACAGGGACCAATGAAAAACTGTTTTTT.

This clonotype was recorded many times. The rearrangement uses TRBV7-3 and TRBJ2-3, with a possible D match to TRBD2 (6 bases). Germline V gene sequence: CDR1 SGHTA, CDR2 FQGTGA. This CDR3 comprises 13 residues. With 2 bases removed from V and 5 bases from J, the gap between germline ends came to 8 bases. The chain's CDR3 is CASSLGGLDTQYF. The DNA of the CDR3 is TGTGCCAGCAGCTTAGGGGGACTAGATACGCAGTATTTT.

The chain employs TRBV20-1 and TRBJ2-1; D remains ambiguous. Germline lookup yields CDR1 DFQATT and CDR2 SNEGSKA (reference sequence). This CDR3 region has 13 residues. The V end lost 3 bases, the J end lost 2 bases, and 8 bases lay between the germline ends. The CDR3 DNA reads as TGCAGTGCTAGTGATCGGACCTACAATGAGCAGTTCTTC. This translates into CSASDRTYNEQFF.

At least ten counts were recorded for this clonotype. The CDR3: CASSKGISSTDTQYF. In DNA form, the CDR3 reads TGTGCCAGCAGCAAAGGGATTAGCAGCACAGATACGCAGTATTTT. V and J are TRBV4-2 and TRBJ2-3; D is uncertain. Trimming left V 5 bases short and J 0 bases short, with 12 bases between. The CDR3 is 15 residues long. Germline-derived CDR1 and CDR2 are LGHNA and YNFKEQ.

This clonotype has ten or more counts. The gene calls are TRBV12-3 or TRBV12-4 and TRBJ2-3; D is ambiguous. CDR3 length equals 14 residues. Trimming took off 7 bases at V and 5 bases at J, with 16 bases between the two ends. The CDR3 DNA reads TGTGCCAGCAACCGTCAGTCGGGCGGAGATACGCAGTATTTT. Translation gives CASNRQSGGDTQYF.

This clonotype was seen at least ten times. This rearrangement joins TRBV7-9 to TRBJ1-1; perhaps TRBD1 as D (5 bases). This CDR3 comprises 14 residues. Germline V lookup: CDR1 SEHNR, CDR2 FQNEAQ (reference sequence). V gave up 7 bases and J gave up 0 bases, with 12 bases separating them. The CDR3 is CASKEGEVNTEAFF. CDR3 DNA sequence: TGTGCCAGCAAGGAAGGGGAGGTGAACACTGAAGCTTTCTTT.

This clonotype was counted many times. This chain links TRBV5-5 with TRBJ2-5; 7 nucleotides agree with TRBD1. J was trimmed by 0 bases and V by 3 bases; bases with no gene match: 2. This CDR3 contains 14 residues. From germline, CDR1 is SGHKS and CDR2 YYEKEE (reference sequence). The CDR3 spells CASSSGQYQETQYF. For the CDR3, the DNA is TGTGCCAGCAGCTCGGGACAGTACCAAGAGACCCAGTACTTC.

The chain links TRBV7-9 to TRBJ2-1, with no clear D. V was clipped by 4 bases and J by 10 bases, with 14 bases between them. This CDR3 is built from 13 residues. Germline lookup yields CDR1 SEHNR and CDR2 FQNEAQ (reference sequence). The CDR3 DNA reads TGTGCCAGCAGCTCCTCACGGTGGGGAGAGCAGTTCTTC. Translation gives CASSSSRWGEQFF.

This clonotype was counted ten times or more. The chain combines TRBV5-1 with TRBJ1-1, with TRBD1 as a possible D gene (5 bases). CDR3 size: 14 residues. V lost 5 bases, J lost 6 bases, and 17 bases lay in between. Germline V gene data show CDR1 as SGHRS and CDR2 as YFSETQ. CDR3 amino acids: CASSLSDSSAEAFF. CDR3 sequence (DNA): TGCGCCAGCAGTTTGTCCGACAGTTCTGCTGAAGCTTTCTTT.

This clonotype appeared many times. This chain uses TRBV5-1 with TRBJ2-1, with 8 nucleotides matching TRBD1. The trim removed 4 bases at V and 7 bases at J, leaving 10 bases unmatched. This CDR3 has 15 residues. Germline V gene lookup returns CDR1 SGHRS and CDR2 YFSETQ. CDR3 amino acids: CASSGPGQALNEQFF. The CDR3 DNA sequence: TGCGCCAGCAGCGGGCCGGGACAGGCCCTGAATGAGCAGTTCTTC.

This clonotype has at least ten counts. This chain connects TRBV10-3 to TRBJ2-1; the match to TRBD2 covers 8 bases. This CDR3 comprises 13 residues. The trim removed 7 bases at V and 9 bases at J, leaving 8 bases unmatched. Germline loops: CDR1 ENHRY, CDR2 SYGVKD. The CDR3 nucleotides read TGTGCCATCATGAGTAGCGGGACTGGTGAGCAGTTCTTC. It is translated as CAIMSSGTGEQFF.